This is a list of T cell receptor beta chains from one sample in a study of T cell changes during pregnancy in multiple sclerosis. The method was immunoSEQ multiplex PCR; TCRdb's version includes in-frame clones alone and lacks a portion of them. The data show fewer than 50,000 clones, with about 90% seen just once and about 0.41% held by the top ten. The source material was CD4+ T cells from peripheral blood mononuclear cells, sampled in the second trimester of pregnancy. The receptors originated from a female donor in good health, enrolled as a control in a pregnancy study. CDR3s leave out the opening cysteine and the closing phenylalanine or tryptophan. The order of the fields is CDR3 protein, J gene, D gene, CDR3 length, clone size, V gene. D genes are given only for firm matches. Rows may omit the clone size; those that give it use once, few, many or a size class.

AISPAGTRETQY,TRBJ2-5,-,12,-,TRBV10-3
ASSAGQGASYGYT,TRBJ1-2,TRBD1,13,-,TRBV9
ASSPTGVGSKNIQY,TRBJ2-4,-,14,-,TRBV7-3
ASSIRTGYSNQPQH,TRBJ1-5,TRBD1,14,-,TRBV19
ASSLTRDQPQH,TRBJ1-5,-,11,once,TRBV7-3
ASSLGQSLGELF,TRBJ2-2,-,12,once,TRBV18
ASSSTGDNGYT,TRBJ1-2,-,11,-,TRBV5-4
ASSFGQGAGTGELF,TRBJ2-2,TRBD1,14,once,TRBV11-3
ASSPVENTEAF,TRBJ1-1,-,11,-,TRBV7-2
ASRPTGLGQPQH,TRBJ1-5,-,12,few,TRBV6-5
ASSFSRGNTEAF,TRBJ1-1,-,12,once,TRBV5-5
ASSLFNYEKLF,TRBJ1-4,-,11,-,TRBV27
ASSMGRGTEAF,TRBJ1-1,-,11,-,TRBV6-5
ASSSAGDTGELF,TRBJ2-2,-,12,-,TRBV5-1
ASSRGLAGINTGELF,TRBJ2-2,TRBD2,15,-,TRBV6-4
ASSFGHTLRETQY,TRBJ2-5,-,13,-,TRBV7-9
ASSLAYQGQETQY,TRBJ2-5,-,13,-,TRBV7-9